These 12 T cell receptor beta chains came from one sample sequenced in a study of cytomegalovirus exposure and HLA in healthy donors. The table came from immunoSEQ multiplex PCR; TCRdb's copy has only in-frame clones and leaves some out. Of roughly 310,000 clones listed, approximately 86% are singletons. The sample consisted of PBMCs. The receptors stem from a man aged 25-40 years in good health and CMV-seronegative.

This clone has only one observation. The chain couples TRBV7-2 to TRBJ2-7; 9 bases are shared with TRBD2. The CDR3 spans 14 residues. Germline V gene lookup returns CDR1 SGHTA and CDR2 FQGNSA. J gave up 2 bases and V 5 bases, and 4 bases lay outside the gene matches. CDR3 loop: CASSLGGGAYEQYF. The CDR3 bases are TGTGCCAGCAGCCTAGGCGGGGGGGCCTACGAGCAGTACTTC.

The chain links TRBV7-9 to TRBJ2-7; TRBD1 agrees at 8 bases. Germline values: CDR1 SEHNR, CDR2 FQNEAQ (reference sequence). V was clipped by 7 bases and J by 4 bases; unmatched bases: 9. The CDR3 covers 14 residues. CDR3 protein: CASTPAGGRYEQYF. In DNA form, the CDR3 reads TGTGCCAGCACCCCGGCAGGGGGCAGGTACGAGCAGTACTTC.

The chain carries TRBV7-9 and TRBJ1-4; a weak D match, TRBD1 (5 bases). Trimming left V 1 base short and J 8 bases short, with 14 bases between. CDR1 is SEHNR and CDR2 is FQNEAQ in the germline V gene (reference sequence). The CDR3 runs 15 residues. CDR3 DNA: TGTGCCAGCAGCTTAGTTCAGGGAGGGTCGGAAAAACTGTTTTTT. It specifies CASSLVQGGSEKLFF.

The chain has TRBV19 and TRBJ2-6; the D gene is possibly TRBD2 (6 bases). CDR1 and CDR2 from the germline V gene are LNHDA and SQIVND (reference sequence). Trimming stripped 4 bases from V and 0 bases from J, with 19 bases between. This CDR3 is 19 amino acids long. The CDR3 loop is CASSTQAGTQISGANVLTF. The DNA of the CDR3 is TGTGCCAGTAGTACCCAGGCGGGGACCCAGATCTCTGGGGCCAACGTCCTGACTTTC. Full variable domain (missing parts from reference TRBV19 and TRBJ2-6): DGGITQSPKYLFRKEGQNVTLSCEQNLNHDAMYWYRQDPGQGLRLIYYSQIVNDFQKGDIAEGYSVSREKKESFPLTVTSAQKNPTAFYLCASSTQAGTQISGANVLTFGAGSRLTVL.

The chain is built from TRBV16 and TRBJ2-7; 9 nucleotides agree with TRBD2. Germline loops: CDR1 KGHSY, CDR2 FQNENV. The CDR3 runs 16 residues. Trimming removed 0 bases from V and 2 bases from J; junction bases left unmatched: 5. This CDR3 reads CASSQSYLAGTYEQYF. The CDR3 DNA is TGTGCCAGCAGCCAATCATATCTAGCGGGGACCTACGAGCAGTACTTC.

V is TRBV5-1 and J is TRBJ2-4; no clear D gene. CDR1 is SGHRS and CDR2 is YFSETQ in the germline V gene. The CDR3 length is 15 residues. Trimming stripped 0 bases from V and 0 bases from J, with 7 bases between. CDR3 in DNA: TGCGCCAGCAGCTTGGCCGCCGGAGCCAAAAACATTCAGTACTTC. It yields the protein CASSLAAGAKNIQYF. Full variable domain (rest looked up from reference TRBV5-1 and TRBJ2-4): KAGVTQTPRYLIKTRGQQVTLSCSPISGHRSVSWYQQTPGQGLQFLFEYFSETQRNKGNFPGRFSGRQFSNSRSEMNVSTLELGDSALYLCASSLAAGAKNIQYFGAGTRLSVL.

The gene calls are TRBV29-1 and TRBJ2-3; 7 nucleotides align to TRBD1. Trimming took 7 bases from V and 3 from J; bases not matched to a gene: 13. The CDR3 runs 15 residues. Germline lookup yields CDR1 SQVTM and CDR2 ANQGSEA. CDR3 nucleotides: TGCAGCGCCACACCGACAGGGCTAAGGACAGATACGCAGTATTTT. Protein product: CSATPTGLRTDTQYF.

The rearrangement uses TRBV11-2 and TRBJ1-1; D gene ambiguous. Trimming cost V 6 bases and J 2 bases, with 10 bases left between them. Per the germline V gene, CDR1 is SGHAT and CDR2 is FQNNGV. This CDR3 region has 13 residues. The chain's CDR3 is CASRPVANTEAFF. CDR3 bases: TGTGCCAGCAGGCCCGTAGCAAACACTGAAGCTTTCTTT.

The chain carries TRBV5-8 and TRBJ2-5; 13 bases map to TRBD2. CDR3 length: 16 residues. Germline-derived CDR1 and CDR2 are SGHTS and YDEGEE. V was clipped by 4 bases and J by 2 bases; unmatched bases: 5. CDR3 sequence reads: CASSPGLAGAQETQYF. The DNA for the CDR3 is TGTGCCAGCAGCCCCGGACTAGCGGGGGCACAAGAGACCCAGTACTTC.

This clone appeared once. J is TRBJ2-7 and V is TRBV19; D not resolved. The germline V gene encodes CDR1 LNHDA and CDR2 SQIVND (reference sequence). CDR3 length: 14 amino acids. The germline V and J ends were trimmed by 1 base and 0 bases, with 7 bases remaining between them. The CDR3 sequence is CASSIGHSSYEQYF. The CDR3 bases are TGTGCCAGTAGTATAGGCCACAGCTCCTACGAGCAGTACTTC. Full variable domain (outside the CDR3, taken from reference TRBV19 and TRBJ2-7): DGGITQSPKYLFRKEGQNVTLSCEQNLNHDAMYWYRQDPGQGLRLIYYSQIVNDFQKGDIAEGYSVSREKKESFPLTVTSAQKNPTAFYLCASSIGHSSYEQYFGPGTRLTVT.

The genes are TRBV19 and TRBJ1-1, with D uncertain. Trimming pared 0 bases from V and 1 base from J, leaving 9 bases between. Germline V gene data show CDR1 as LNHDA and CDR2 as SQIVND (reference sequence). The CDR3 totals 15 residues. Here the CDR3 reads CASSIDMEGNTEAFF. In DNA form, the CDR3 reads TGTGCCAGTAGTATAGACATGGAGGGGAACACTGAAGCTTTCTTT.

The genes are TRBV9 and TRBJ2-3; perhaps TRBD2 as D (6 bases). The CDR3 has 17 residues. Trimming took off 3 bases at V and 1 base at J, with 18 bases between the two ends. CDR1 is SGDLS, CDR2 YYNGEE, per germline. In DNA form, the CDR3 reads TGTGCCAGCAGCGCCCTGCCACTAGCCCTTCGCACAGATACGCAGTATTTT. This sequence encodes CASSALPLALRTDTQYF.